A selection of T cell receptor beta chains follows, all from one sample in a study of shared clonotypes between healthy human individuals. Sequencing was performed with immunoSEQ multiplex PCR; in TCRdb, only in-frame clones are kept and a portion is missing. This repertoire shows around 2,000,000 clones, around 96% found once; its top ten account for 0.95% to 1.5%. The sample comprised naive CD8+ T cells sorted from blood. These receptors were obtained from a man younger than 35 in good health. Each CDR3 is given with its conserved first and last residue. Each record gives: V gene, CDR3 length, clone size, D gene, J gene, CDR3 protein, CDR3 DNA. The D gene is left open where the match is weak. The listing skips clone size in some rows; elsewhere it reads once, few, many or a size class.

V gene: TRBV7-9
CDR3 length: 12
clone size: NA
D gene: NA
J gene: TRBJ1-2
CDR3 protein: CASNRQSDGYTF
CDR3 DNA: TGTGCCAGCAACCGACAGTCCGATGGCTACACCTTC

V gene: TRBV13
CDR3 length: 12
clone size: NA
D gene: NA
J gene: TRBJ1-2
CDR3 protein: CASSQRTDGYTF
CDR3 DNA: TGTGCCAGCAGCCAAAGGACAGATGGCTACACCTTC

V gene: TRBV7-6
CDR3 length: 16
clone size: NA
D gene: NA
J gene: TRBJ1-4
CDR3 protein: CASSLAGQRLDEKLFF
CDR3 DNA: TGTGCCAGCAGCTTAGCAGGACAGAGGTTGGATGAAAAACTGTTTTTT

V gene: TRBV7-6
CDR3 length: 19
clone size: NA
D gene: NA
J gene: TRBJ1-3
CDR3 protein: CASSFDRGSRDNSGNTIYF
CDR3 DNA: TGTGCCAGCAGCTTCGACCGGGGTAGCCGGGACAACTCTGGAAACACCATATATTTT

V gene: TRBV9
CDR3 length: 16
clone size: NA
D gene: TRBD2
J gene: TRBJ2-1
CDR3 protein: CASSGRTSGAYNEQFF
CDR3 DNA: TGTGCCAGCAGCGGGAGAACTAGCGGGGCTTACAATGAGCAGTTCTTC

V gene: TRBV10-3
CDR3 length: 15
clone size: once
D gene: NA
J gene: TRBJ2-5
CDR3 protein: CAISDEEVNQETQYF
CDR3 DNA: TGTGCCATCAGTGATGAGGAGGTCAACCAAGAGACCCAGTACTTC

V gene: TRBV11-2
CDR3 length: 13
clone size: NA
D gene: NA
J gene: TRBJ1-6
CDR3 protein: CASSLFDSSPLHF
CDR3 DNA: TGTGCCAGCAGCTTATTCGATTCCTCACCCCTCCACTTT

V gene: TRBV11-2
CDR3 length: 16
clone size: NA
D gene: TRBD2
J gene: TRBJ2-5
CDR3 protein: CASSLLSSGGAETQYF
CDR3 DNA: TGTGCCAGCAGCTTACTTTCTAGCGGGGGGGCGGAGACCCAGTACTTC

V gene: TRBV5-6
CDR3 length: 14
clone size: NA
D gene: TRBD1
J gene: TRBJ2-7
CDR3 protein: CASSPPDRPYEQYF
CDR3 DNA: TGTGCCAGCAGCCCTCCGGACAGGCCCTACGAGCAGTACTTC

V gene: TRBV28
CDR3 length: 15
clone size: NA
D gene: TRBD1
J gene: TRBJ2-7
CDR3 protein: CASSLWGDRAYEQYF
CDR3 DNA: TGTGCCAGCAGTTTATGGGGGGACAGGGCCTACGAGCAGTACTTC

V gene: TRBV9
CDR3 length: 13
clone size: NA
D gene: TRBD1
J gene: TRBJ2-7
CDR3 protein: CASSGTGNDEQYF
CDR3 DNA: TGTGCCAGCAGCGGGACAGGGAACGACGAGCAGTACTTC